These 21 T cell receptor beta chains were all obtained from the same sample, sequenced in a study of tissue T cells after allogeneic stem cell transplantation. TCRdb's copy holds only in-frame clones and misses some; the assay was immunoSEQ multiplex PCR. The table includes approximately 6,100 clones, 60% to 65% detected once. This material consisted of duodenum tissue, taken at autopsy. Receptors originate from a woman aged 18 to 50 with breast cancer.

The rearrangement joins TRBV18 to TRBJ2-3, with unresolved D. From germline, CDR1 is KGHSH and CDR2 LQKENI. The CDR3 has 14 residues. Trimming took 2 bases from V and 3 from J, leaving 9 bases between them. CDR3: CASSPILLTDTQYF. CDR3 in DNA: TGTGCCAGCTCACCAATTCTCCTAACAGATACGCAGTATTTT.

This clone was counted a few times. The rearrangement uses TRBV11-2 and TRBJ2-7, with 10 bases that match TRBD2. The CDR3 consists of 17 residues. J lost 7 bases, V lost 1 base, and 13 bases had no gene match. The germline V gene encodes CDR1 SGHAT and CDR2 FQNNGV. The DNA for the CDR3 is TGTGCCAGCAGCTTAGGCAGGACTAGCGGCTATGGTCGGGAGCAGTACTTC. Protein sequence: CASSLGRTSGYGREQYF.

In its sample, this clone was seen a few times. The chain combines TRBV2 with TRBJ2-2; no definite D call. Germline CDR1 and CDR2: SNHLY and FYNNEI. V shed 5 bases and J shed 5 bases, with 9 bases lying between them. The CDR3 has 13 residues. CDR3 residues: CASSFDRTGELFF. The CDR3 DNA reads TGTGCCAGCAGTTTTGATAGGACCGGGGAGCTGTTTTTT.

The CDR3 DNA reads as TGTGCCAGCAGTCGCCACCGACAGGAGGGCTACACCTTC. This gives the protein CASSRHRQEGYTF. V and J are TRBV6-5 and TRBJ1-2, with D perhaps TRBD1 (6 bases). CDR3 length equals 13 residues. CDR1 is MNHEY and CDR2 is SVGAGI in the germline V gene. Between the trimmed V and J ends, which lost 5 bases and 8 bases, there was a span of 15 bases.

This chain connects TRBV27 to TRBJ2-2; 10 nucleotides line up with TRBD1. Germline V gene data show CDR1 as MNHEY and CDR2 as SMNVEV (reference sequence). V gave up 5 bases and J gave up 4 bases; unmatched junction bases: 10. There are 17 residues in the CDR3. The CDR3 coding sequence is TGTGCCAGCAGTCAACCGGGACAGGGGATTGGCACCGGGGAGCTGTTTTTT. Protein product: CASSQPGQGIGTGELFF.

This chain uses TRBV3-1 (or the pseudogene TRBV3-2) with TRBJ2-3, with TRBD2 matching 9 bases. CDR1 and CDR2 from the germline V gene are LGHDT and YNNKEL (reference sequence). V shed 1 base, J shed 11 bases, and the junction held 13 bases outside the gene matches. The length of the CDR3 is 16 residues. Written as DNA, the CDR3 is TGTGCCAGCAGCCAAGGGTTCGCGGGAGGGCGGGGAAGGCAGTATTTT. It translates to CASSQGFAGGRGRQYF.

J is TRBJ2-1 and V is TRBV3-1 (or the pseudogene TRBV3-2); D unresolved. The ends were cut back, 5 bases at V and 7 bases at J, with 12 bases in the middle. CDR3 length equals 13 residues. CDR1 and CDR2 (germline): LGHDT, YNNKEL (reference sequence). Here the CDR3 DNA reads TGTGCCAGCAGCTCCCCAACCGGAAATGAGCAGTTCTTC. It codes for CASSSPTGNEQFF.

In this sample, this clone turned up a few times. The chain carries TRBV6-1 and TRBJ1-1, with D maybe TRBD1 (5 bases). V was shortened by 6 bases and J by 5 bases, with 10 bases between the two germline ends. The CDR3 totals 12 residues. Germline CDR1 is MNHNS and CDR2 is SASEGT. The CDR3 here is CASRPGGTEAFF. CDR3 bases: TGTGCCAGCAGACCGGGGGGGACTGAAGCTTTCTTT.

This clone was found a few times. The CDR3 DNA reads TGTGCCAGCAGCGTAGAACAGGGAGGTAAACTGTTTTTT. Amino acids: CASSVEQGGKLFF. The genes are TRBV9 and TRBJ1-4; the D gene is possibly TRBD1 (6 bases). Trimming left V 0 bases short and J 11 bases short, with 11 bases between. The CDR3 loop spans 13 amino acids. Per germline, CDR1 SGDLS and CDR2 YYNGEE.

The chain is built from TRBV1 and TRBJ2-7; the tabulated D call, TRBD1, remains unverified against the DNA. TRBV1 is tagged as a pseudogene. CDR3 length equals 14 residues. CDR3 sequence reads: CTSSQDIQGNEQYF. The CDR3 nucleotides are TGCACCAGCAGCCAAGATATTCAGGGGAACGAGCAGTACTTC.

This chain connects TRBV3-1 (or the pseudogene TRBV3-2) to TRBJ2-1; TRBD2 is a possible D gene (7 bases). This CDR3 contains 14 residues. Germline CDR1 is LGHDT and CDR2 is YNNKEL (reference sequence). With 4 bases removed from V and 10 bases from J, the gap between germline ends came to 17 bases. The CDR3 loop is CASSPRVTGGEQFF. For the CDR3, the DNA is TGTGCCAGCAGCCCCAGGGTAACGGGGGGCGAGCAGTTCTTC.

This clone was seen only a few times. The rearrangement joins TRBV30 to TRBJ1-5, with a weak D call TRBD1 (5 bases). The V gene lost 3 bases and the J gene lost 5 bases, with 11 bases spanning the gap. Germline V gene data show CDR1 as GTSNPN and CDR2 as SVGIG (reference sequence). CDR3 length: 13 amino acids. In nucleotides, the CDR3 is TGTGCCTGGAGCAGGGATCCCCATCAGCCCCAGCATTTT. It codes for CAWSRDPHQPQHF.

This chain joins TRBV19 and TRBJ2-3; no clear D gene. CDR1 and CDR2 (germline): LNHDA, SQIVND (reference sequence). This CDR3 contains 13 residues. Trimming took 8 bases from V and 1 from J, leaving 10 bases between them. The CDR3 DNA follows: TGTGCCAGTCTAGGGCAGGGCACAGATACGCAGTATTTT. It specifies CASLGQGTDTQYF.

V is TRBV5-4 and J is TRBJ1-1, with D perhaps matching TRBD1 (6 bases). Germline V gives CDR1 SGHNT, CDR2 YYREEE (reference sequence). CDR3 length: 14 amino acids. V was shortened by 5 bases and J by 0 bases, with 11 bases between the two germline ends. CDR3 region: CASRSGTLNTEAFF. In DNA, the CDR3 is TGTGCCAGCAGATCCGGGACACTGAACACTGAAGCTTTCTTT.

This clone was counted a single time. The J gene is TRBJ2-3, the V gene TRBV5-1; 8 nucleotides match TRBD2. Germline V CDR1 and CDR2: SGHRS, YFSETQ. Trimming took 0 bases from V and 1 from J; bases not matched to a gene: 10. The CDR3 has 18 amino acids. The CDR3 loop is CASSLVPPTAGGTDTQYF. In DNA, the CDR3 is TGCGCCAGCAGCTTGGTGCCTCCCACAGCGGGGGGCACAGATACGCAGTATTTT.

By proportion, this clone is large (0.1 to 1%). This chain connects TRBV27 to TRBJ2-7, with 7 bases identical to TRBD2. Per germline, CDR1 MNHEY and CDR2 SMNVEV (reference sequence). J was trimmed by 5 bases and V by 10 bases; bases with no gene match: 17. The CDR3 length is 15 residues. The CDR3: CAIRREPAPIHEQYF. The CDR3 DNA reads TGTGCCATCCGGCGGGAGCCCGCCCCTATCCACGAGCAGTACTTC.

This clone has more than one count but fewer than ten. V is TRBV5-1 and J is TRBJ2-3, with 10 nucleotides matching TRBD1. This CDR3 is 15 amino acids long. The junction had 2 bases not matched to a gene; V was cut back by 3 bases and J by 1 base. From germline, CDR1 is SGHRS and CDR2 YFSETQ. The CDR3 coding sequence is TGCGCCAGCAGCTGGACAGGGGGAGGCACAGATACGCAGTATTTT. Translation gives CASSWTGGGTDTQYF.

On this clone: Mismatch with germline at one junction end may stem from a read error. The V call is TRBV6-5, the J call TRBJ2-5; 9 bases are a match to TRBD1. Germline lookup yields CDR1 MNHEY and CDR2 SVGAGI. The CDR3 runs to 14 residues. The CDR3 loop reads CASSSTGGQKTQYF. CDR3 nucleotide sequence: TGTGCCAGCAGTTCAACAGGGGGCCAAAAGACCCAGTACTTC.

The chain couples TRBV2 to TRBJ2-1, with 10 bases lining up with TRBD1. CDR3 length equals 17 residues. Trimming at V came to 5 bases and at J to 5 bases, leaving 12 bases not matched to a gene. Looked up from germline, CDR1 is SNHLY and CDR2 is FYNNEI. Here the CDR3 reads CASSPEDRGLADNEQFF. CDR3 coding DNA: TGTGCCAGCAGTCCGGAAGACAGGGGGCTAGCGGACAATGAGCAGTTCTTC.

The table lists this clone with a few counts. The chain carries TRBV18 and TRBJ1-1, with 9 bases matching TRBD1. This CDR3 comprises 14 residues. Germline V gene lookup returns CDR1 KGHSH and CDR2 LQKENI. Losses at the gene ends were 3 bases for V and 11 bases for J; bases not matched to a gene: 10. CDR3: CASSPTGTGQMAFF. The CDR3 nucleotides are TGTGCCAGCTCACCTACTGGGACAGGGCAAATGGCTTTCTTT.

The rearrangement links TRBV7-2 to TRBJ1-5; D is uncertain. The length of the CDR3 is 13 residues. V shed 1 base and J shed 6 bases, with 7 bases lying between them. Germline values: CDR1 SGHTA, CDR2 FQGNSA. CDR3 region: CASSLGRSQPQHF. The CDR3 DNA reads TGTGCCAGCAGCTTAGGTCGGAGTCAGCCCCAGCATTTT.